The entry below describes one T cell receptor beta chain. The antigen it binds to is not known. Per-base quality was not reported, and no clone a single base away is much larger than it. The sample belongs to a study of blood T cell repertoires in COVID-19 (dated by TCRdb to the early 2020s). At the level of the whole study: Samples from collaborators originated in the United States, Italy and Spain and spanned both the acute and convalescent phases of COVID-19. The prospective study material was composed of cDNA or gDNA derived from T cells, B-cell-depleted T cells, or PBMCs. Subjects who had been exposed to COVID-19, were actively infected with it, or had recovered from it provided the deeply sampled blood TCRbeta repertoires that made up the dataset. The repertoires were released in a freely available public database meant as a resource for research on the immune response to SARS-CoV-2. Samples came from the ongoing ImmuneRACE study (first 160 participants) plus 1,254 subjects from 6 global collaborators. Sample metadata almost always included a de-identified subject ID, COVID-19 status, age in years and sex. Where HLA class I and class II types were available, the types were taken from metadata supplied by the sample provider, not from assay-based typing. The research as a whole found: The quantity of clinical and demographic metadata differed by source and by participant and was supplied without curation.

The collaborating institutions used their own protocols to collect whole blood in K2EDTA tubes. For TCRbeta analysis, collaborators shipped samples in one of three forms: frozen whole blood, isolated PBMCs, or DNA extracted from either of those sample types. V was cut back by 8 bases and J by 4 bases, leaving a gap of 8 bases between them. CDR1 and CDR2, looked up from the germline V gene, are MNHEY and SVGAGI. The CDR3 spans 11 residues, from the cysteine through the phenylalanine. Only the CDR3 DNA stays, 33 bases, in frame from base 1. The immunoSEQ Assay, a bias-controlled multiplex PCR, was used to amplify TCRbeta CDR3 regions from genomic DNA. The study's own analysis went as follows. The number of nucleated cells in each sample was estimated from the amplification of reference gene primers within the assay. To quantify the absolute abundance of each unique TCRbeta CDR3 rearrangement, sequence reads were collapsed and filtered. For each sample, productive Simpson clonality was calculated as the square root of Simpson's diversity index over productive rearrangements. The table comes from immuneACCESS by way of TCRdb, which keeps in-frame sequences with V and J called. Part of the clones is missing from these tables; in studies checked, under half for an unresolved V gene and the rest for unknown reasons. Clone size and the V and J calls come from that table; the DNA yielded D and trimming. This sample holds fewer than 200,000 clones; around 83% were observed only once. Around 1% of the sample comes from the top ten.

The chain is made from TRBV6-5 and TRBJ1-2; the D gene cannot be resolved reliably. The receptor's source is a man aged 35-49 years with acute or convalescent COVID-19. The sample taken for sequencing was peripheral blood. In nucleotide form, the sequence is TGTGCCAGCTCGTCGAGCTATGGCTACACCTTC. Protein translation: CASSSSYGYTF.